This T cell receptor beta chain comes out of a study of T-cell memory formation after mild COVID-19. Study outcomes and limitations: Clones that contracted clustered mainly in CM and EM if CD4+ and in EMRA if CD8+.

This clonotype has more than one count but fewer than ten. Its antigen is still unknown. Each CDR3 protein gets one entry after TCRdb re-called the 5' RACE reads with MiXCR. The sample holds 250,000 to 300,000 distinct CDR3 sequences; roughly 15% are singletons and the top ten take roughly 23%. CDR3 size: 14 residues. After removal of 4 bases from V and 4 bases from J, the junction contained 0 bases not matched to a gene. Germline CDR1 and CDR2: ENHRY and SYGVKD. The chain is built from TRBV10-3 and TRBJ2-3; TRBD2 matches at 12 bases. The sample comprised PBMCs or a T cell subset sorted from them (not recorded which). The sequence was obtained from a man aged 18 to 35 who had mild COVID-19 (a few samples of this study predate the infection). Cell type and time point are not known. Here the CDR3 reads CAISGLAGADTQYF. The CDR3 DNA is TGTGCCATCAGTGGACTAGCGGGGGCAGATACGCAGTATTTT.